The 17 T cell receptor beta chains in this list originate from one sample, sequenced in a study of blood T cell repertoires in COVID-19. Clones were sequenced by immunoSEQ multiplex PCR, and TCRdb holds only the in-frame ones, with some missing. The profile shows under 150,000 clones, 87% of them singletons. Specimen: peripheral blood. These receptors came from a man aged 45 to 65 with active COVID-19.

The chain joins TRBV6-5 to TRBJ1-2; D is perhaps TRBD1 (5 bases). The V gene's germline CDR1 is MNHEY and CDR2 SVGAGI. V was shortened by 6 bases and J by 7 bases, with 15 bases between the two germline ends. The CDR3 runs 13 residues. CDR3 residues: CASRRDLPAGYTF. CDR3 nucleotides: TGTGCCAGCAGACGGGACTTACCAGCTGGCTACACCTTC.

V is TRBV7-2 and J is TRBJ1-2, with D unclear. Germline values: CDR1 SGHTA, CDR2 FQGNSA. V was shortened by 5 bases and J by 6 bases, with 13 bases between the two germline ends. CDR3 size: 13 residues. The CDR3 DNA reads as TGTGCCAGCAGCGAGAACCCCGAAAATGGCTACACCTTC. It translates to CASSENPENGYTF.

V gene TRBV2 combines with J gene TRBJ1-2; D gene ambiguous. The V gene lost 8 bases and the J gene lost 8 bases, with 9 bases spanning the gap. Germline-derived CDR1 and CDR2 are SNHLY and FYNNEI. This CDR3 is built from 10 residues. Here the CDR3 reads CASWEGGYTF. Written as DNA, the CDR3 is TGTGCCAGCTGGGAGGGAGGCTACACCTTC.

The genes are TRBV6-5 and TRBJ2-2; TRBD1 aligns across 7 bases. The CDR3 has 14 residues. V gave up 6 bases and J gave up 7 bases; unmatched junction bases: 8. Germline CDR1 is MNHEY and CDR2 is SVGAGI. CDR3 DNA sequence: TGTGCCAGCAGCCCCGACAGGGCCTTCGGGGAGCTGTTTTTT. It yields the protein CASSPDRAFGELFF.

V and J are TRBV5-1 and TRBJ1-2; D is ambiguous. V was trimmed by 4 bases and J by 2 bases, leaving 9 bases between them. The germline CDR1 and CDR2 sequences are SGHRS and YFSETQ. The length of the CDR3 is 13 residues. The DNA of the CDR3 is TGCGCCAGCAGCGCGACACAGAACTATGGCTACACCTTC. Translating it yields CASSATQNYGYTF.

The gene calls are TRBV5-5 and TRBJ2-7; 7 nucleotides align to TRBD1. CDR3 length: 13 residues. Germline CDR1 SGHKS, CDR2 YYEKEE (reference sequence). V was clipped by 0 bases and J by 4 bases; unmatched bases: 1. The CDR3 DNA follows: TGTGCCAGCAGCTTGGAACAGGGGTACGAGCAGTACTTC. It is translated as CASSLEQGYEQYF.

V gene TRBV7-8 combines with J gene TRBJ2-3; 10 bases are a match to TRBD1. Germline assignment: CDR1 SGHVS and CDR2 FQNEAQ. The CDR3 runs 19 residues. V shed 7 bases, J shed 4 bases, and the junction held 20 bases outside the gene matches. The CDR3 is CASTPYRVWTGGLADTQYF. CDR3 nucleotides: TGTGCCAGCACCCCTTATCGTGTCTGGACAGGGGGGTTAGCAGATACGCAGTATTTT.

The chain carries TRBV18 and TRBJ1-1; D is perhaps TRBD1 (5 bases). V lost 0 bases, J lost 5 bases, and 13 bases lay in between. The CDR3 has 15 residues. Germline CDR1 and CDR2: KGHSH and LQKENI. For the CDR3, the DNA is TGTGCCAGCTCACCACCGGGGGAGGTAGGAACTGAAGCTTTCTTT. Translated: CASSPPGEVGTEAFF.

The chain couples TRBV6-5 to TRBJ1-1, with D possibly being TRBD1 (5 bases). V lost 6 bases and J lost 1, with 12 bases in between. Germline lookup yields CDR1 MNHEY and CDR2 SVGAGI. The CDR3 extends over 14 amino acids. In nucleotides, the CDR3 is TGTGCCAGCAGCTCCGGACAATCGAACACTGAAGCTTTCTTT. It yields the protein CASSSGQSNTEAFF.

V is TRBV6-5 and J is TRBJ1-2; tentative D call: TRBD1 (5 bases). Trimming left V 8 bases short and J 5 bases short, with 12 bases between. CDR3 length: 12 residues. Looked up from germline, CDR1 is MNHEY and CDR2 is SVGAGI. As DNA, the CDR3 is TGTGCCAGCGTGGGGGGGGGATATGGCTACACCTTC. Its translation: CASVGGGYGYTF.

The chain carries TRBV19 and TRBJ2-1; perhaps TRBD1 as D (5 bases). V shed 4 bases and J shed 5 bases, with 18 bases lying between them. This CDR3 spans 16 amino acids. CDR1 is LNHDA, CDR2 SQIVND, per germline (reference sequence). The CDR3 region is CASSTKPQGYHNEQFF. CDR3 nucleotides: TGTGCCAGTAGTACCAAACCCCAGGGATACCACAATGAGCAGTTCTTC. The complete variable domain, with remaining parts taken from reference TRBV19 and TRBJ2-1, reads DGGITQSPKYLFRKEGQNVTLSCEQNLNHDAMYWYRQDPGQGLRLIYYSQIVNDFQKGDIAEGYSVSREKKESFPLTVTSAQKNPTAFYLCASSTKPQGYHNEQFFGPGTRLTVL.

The J gene is TRBJ2-5, the V gene TRBV2; D is possibly TRBD1 (5 bases). The germline gives CDR1 SNHLY, CDR2 FYNNEI. The CDR3 covers 13 residues. V lost 3 bases, J lost 2 bases, and 7 bases lay in between. CDR3 amino acids: CASSDTGQETQYF. DNA for the CDR3: TGTGCCAGCAGTGATACAGGACAAGAGACCCAGTACTTC. The entire variable domain, with the rest obtained from reference TRBV2 and TRBJ2-5, is as follows: EPEVTQTPSHQVTQMGQEVILRCVPISNHLYFYWYRQILGQKVEFLVSFYNNEISEKSEIFDDQFSVERPDGSNFTLKIRSTKLEDSAMYFCASSDTGQETQYFGPGTRLLVL.

V and J are TRBV10-3 and TRBJ2-1, with D perhaps TRBD2 (5 bases). The CDR3 loop spans 16 amino acids. V was pared by 6 bases and J by 9 bases, with 24 bases between. From germline, CDR1 is ENHRY and CDR2 SYGVKD. The CDR3 sequence: CAISFPLAGFRGEQFF. In DNA, the CDR3 is TGTGCCATCAGCTTTCCTCTTGCCGGTTTTCGGGGTGAGCAGTTCTTC.

The chain combines TRBV4-1 with TRBJ2-2; tentatively, D is TRBD2 (6 bases). Germline values: CDR1 MGHRA, CDR2 YSYEKL. Trimming removed 1 base at V and 7 bases at J, with 10 bases between. The CDR3 contains 14 residues. The chain's CDR3 is CASSQVWRGGELFF. The CDR3 nucleotides are TGCGCCAGCAGCCAAGTGTGGAGGGGCGGGGAGCTGTTTTTT.

The V gene is TRBV7-2, the J gene TRBJ2-7; TRBD1 aligns across 10 bases. CDR1 SGHTA and CDR2 FQGNSA come from the germline V gene. CDR3 size: 15 residues. Trimming took 5 bases from V and 2 from J; bases not matched to a gene: 6. The CDR3 spells CASSGSGQGPYEQYF. DNA of the CDR3: TGTGCCAGCAGCGGCTCGGGACAGGGGCCCTACGAGCAGTACTTC.

The rearrangement joins TRBV29-1 to TRBJ1-1, with a tentative D call TRBD1 (6 bases). This CDR3 spans 13 amino acids. CDR1 and CDR2 from the germline V gene are SQVTM and ANQGSEA. Trimming took off 6 bases at V and 5 bases at J, with 16 bases between the two ends. The CDR3 loop reads CSVADRYGTEAFF. In DNA form, the CDR3 reads TGCAGCGTCGCAGACAGGTACGGGACTGAAGCTTTCTTT. The full variable domain, rest sourced from reference TRBV29-1 and TRBJ1-1, is SAVISQKPSRDICQRGTSLTIQCQVDSQVTMMFWYRQQPGQSLTLIATANQGSEATYESGFVIDKFPISRPNLTFSTLTVSNMSPEDSSIYLCSVADRYGTEAFFGQGTRLTVV.

This clone was counted once. As DNA, the CDR3 is TGTGCCAGCAGTTACAAATCGAGGCTCGAGCAGTACTTC. This translates into CASSYKSRLEQYF. The gene calls are TRBV6-5 and TRBJ2-7; unclear D gene. CDR3 length: 13 residues. V lost 2 bases and J lost 6, with 11 bases in between. Germline V gene lookup returns CDR1 MNHEY and CDR2 SVGAGI.